This entry lists 28 T cell receptor beta chains sequenced from one sample in a study of T cell responses to AZD1222 COVID-19 vaccine. Clones were read by immunoSEQ multiplex PCR, and TCRdb kept only the in-frame ones, dropping some. Of approximately 150,000 clones in the sample, about 92% are singletons; the top ten hold more than 10%. The sample was peripheral blood, taken after recovery from COVID-19. Every receptor here comes from an adult who had recovered from COVID-19.

The genes are TRBV9 and TRBJ1-2; the D gene is possibly TRBD1 (6 bases). The germline V and J ends were trimmed by 2 bases and 7 bases, with 15 bases remaining between them. Germline CDR1 is SGDLS and CDR2 is YYNGEE. The CDR3 has 14 amino acids. The DNA for the CDR3 is TGTGCCAGCAGCGTCCACGGGGGGCTATCTGGCTACACCTTC. This sequence encodes CASSVHGGLSGYTF.

The chain combines TRBV7-6 with TRBJ1-6; 8 bases are a match to TRBD1. Germline V gene sequence: CDR1 SGHVS, CDR2 FNYEAQ. The CDR3 is 15 residues long. The J segment lost 6 bases and the V segment lost 5 bases, leaving 6 bases of the junction unmatched. CDR3 loop: CASSAGTGINSPLHF. Written as DNA, the CDR3 is TGTGCCAGCAGCGCGGGGACAGGCATTAATTCACCCCTCCACTTT.

The chain couples TRBV4-2 to TRBJ2-2, with 13 bases fitting TRBD2. The J segment lost 6 bases and the V segment lost 3 bases, leaving 16 bases of the junction unmatched. This CDR3 contains 20 residues. From germline, CDR1 is LGHNA and CDR2 YNFKEQ. The CDR3 nucleotides are TGTGCCAGCAGCCAGGACATTGTCGGACTAGCGGGAGTAGATTCCGGGGAGCTGTTTTTT. Amino acids: CASSQDIVGLAGVDSGELFF.

The chain joins TRBV5-4 to TRBJ2-3, with D tentatively TRBD1 (5 bases). Germline V gives CDR1 SGHNT, CDR2 YYREEE (reference sequence). This CDR3 contains 16 residues. With 4 bases removed from V and 2 bases from J, the gap between germline ends came to 17 bases. The CDR3 sequence: CASSESLKGFTDTQYF. As DNA, the CDR3 is TGTGCCAGCAGCGAGTCTTTAAAGGGGTTCACAGATACGCAGTATTTT.

The chain links TRBV28 to TRBJ2-7; D remains unclear. The V end lost 3 bases, the J end lost 5 bases, and 23 bases lay between the germline ends. This CDR3 region has 17 residues. CDR1 MDHEN and CDR2 SYDVKM come from the germline V gene. The CDR3 DNA is TGTGCCAGCAGTTTCACCCAATTTGCGCGGTCTGGGGACGAGCAGTACTTC. Amino acids: CASSFTQFARSGDEQYF.

The chain combines TRBV28 with TRBJ2-7; D might be TRBD1 or TRBD2, each matching 5 bases. The CDR3 consists of 13 residues. Per germline, CDR1 MDHEN and CDR2 SYDVKM. The germline V and J ends were trimmed by 11 bases and 0 bases, with 14 bases remaining between them. CDR3 protein: CAGRDHTSYEQYF. The CDR3 nucleotides are TGTGCCGGCCGGGACCACACCTCCTACGAGCAGTACTTC.

The J gene is TRBJ1-1, the V gene TRBV7-9, with D uncertain. CDR1 is SEHNR, CDR2 FQNEAQ, per germline (reference sequence). Between the trimmed V and J ends, which lost 5 bases and 2 bases, there was a span of 12 bases. The CDR3 runs 14 residues. The CDR3 nucleotides are TGTGCCAGCAGCCCCCCGACACTCAACACTGAAGCTTTCTTT. Translated: CASSPPTLNTEAFF. Using reference TRBV7-9 and TRBJ1-1 for the parts outside the CDR3, the full variable domain is DTGVSQNPRHKITKRGQNVTFRCDPISEHNRLYWYRQTLGQGPEFLTYFQNEAQLEKSRLLSDRFSAERPKGSFSTLEIQRTEQGDSAMYLCASSPPTLNTEAFFGQGTRLTVV.

The V and J genes are TRBV7-6 and TRBJ1-5, with D tentatively TRBD1 (6 bases). Germline V gene data show CDR1 as SGHVS and CDR2 as FNYEAQ. Trimming took off 0 bases at V and 3 bases at J, with 18 bases between the two ends. The CDR3 is 18 residues long. CDR3 bases: TGTGCCAGCAGCTTAGCTGTTGCCGGGACACTAGACAATCAGCCCCAGCATTTT. Translation gives CASSLAVAGTLDNQPQHF.

This clone was seen a single time. The chain uses TRBV4-1 and TRBJ2-1, with 9 bases aligning to TRBD2. Germline-derived CDR1 and CDR2 are MGHRA and YSYEKL. The CDR3 loop spans 18 amino acids. Losses at the gene ends were 0 bases for V and 5 bases for J; bases not matched to a gene: 11. DNA for the CDR3: TGCGCCAGCAGCCAAGATGCGGCGGGAGGGCCAGGCAACAATGAGCAGTTCTTC. It specifies CASSQDAAGGPGNNEQFF.

V gene TRBV3-1 (or the pseudogene TRBV3-2) combines with J gene TRBJ2-1; D may be TRBD2 (5 bases). Germline CDR1 reads LGHDT; CDR2 reads YNNKEL (reference sequence). The CDR3 runs 15 residues. Trimming took 3 bases from V and 6 from J, leaving 15 bases between them. Written as DNA, the CDR3 is TGTGCCAGCAGCCAGGCGCTAGCTAGTCTCAATGAGCAGTTCTTC. Its protein is CASSQALASLNEQFF.

This chain uses TRBV12-3 or TRBV12-4 with TRBJ2-1, with TRBD2 matching over 7 bases. J lost 6 bases, V lost 6 bases, and 2 bases had no gene match. The CDR3 consists of 12 residues. The CDR3 nucleotides read TGTGCCAGCAGGCCGGGGGGCAATGAGCAGTTCTTC. Amino acid sequence: CASRPGGNEQFF.

This rearrangement joins TRBV28 to TRBJ1-6; 9 bases are shared with TRBD1. Trimming cost V 5 bases and J 7 bases; bases outside gene matches: 6. The germline V gene encodes CDR1 MDHEN and CDR2 SYDVKM. The CDR3 consists of 15 residues. CDR3 amino acids: CASSTQDRGNSPLHF. CDR3 DNA: TGTGCCAGCAGTACCCAGGACAGGGGAAATTCACCCCTCCACTTT.

The chain recombines TRBV2 with TRBJ2-2; 7 bases are a match to TRBD1. J gave up 1 base and V 5 bases, and 4 bases lay outside the gene matches. This CDR3 has 15 amino acids. Per the germline V gene, CDR1 is SNHLY and CDR2 is FYNNEI. The CDR3 reads CASSLGQRNTGELFF. As DNA, the CDR3 is TGTGCCAGCAGTCTGGGACAGAGGAACACCGGGGAGCTGTTTTTT.

This chain links TRBV5-1 with TRBJ2-1; possibly TRBD2 for D (5 bases). Looked up from germline, CDR1 is SGHRS and CDR2 is YFSETQ. Trimming left V 7 bases short and J 7 bases short, with 12 bases between. This CDR3 is 12 amino acids long. The CDR3 coding sequence is TGCGCCAGCCGGACTTCTTCTAATGAGCAGTTCTTC. The encoded protein is CASRTSSNEQFF.

The chain is built from TRBV5-1 and TRBJ2-1, with TRBD2 matching 8 bases. The germline V gene has CDR1 SGHRS and CDR2 YFSETQ. Trimming cost V 5 bases and J 0 bases; bases outside gene matches: 7. This CDR3 comprises 16 residues. DNA for the CDR3: TGCGCCAGCAGGCCACAAGCGGGGGCCTCCTACAATGAGCAGTTCTTC. As protein: CASRPQAGASYNEQFF.

This clone was recorded once. Distinct nucleotide sequences in the sample also encode this CDR3. The rearrangement links TRBV2 to TRBJ1-1, with a tentative D call TRBD1 (6 bases). Germline V gives CDR1 SNHLY, CDR2 FYNNEI. Trimming shortened V by 7 bases and J by 1 base, and 10 bases separated the two germline ends. CDR3 length: 13 amino acids. The CDR3, as DNA: TGTGCCAGCATCTTACAGGGGAACACTGAAGCTTTCTTT. Protein product: CASILQGNTEAFF.

The chain recombines TRBV10-3 with TRBJ2-7; D gene unclear. CDR3 length: 14 residues. Trimming removed 2 bases at V and 2 bases at J, with 10 bases between. Looked up from germline, CDR1 is ENHRY and CDR2 is SYGVKD. The CDR3 sequence is CAISEESRAYEQYF. DNA for the CDR3: TGTGCCATCAGTGAGGAAAGTCGGGCCTACGAGCAGTACTTC.

This clone occurred a few times. The rearrangement joins TRBV10-3 to TRBJ1-6; 10 bases map to TRBD1. Trimming took 3 bases from V and 6 from J; bases not matched to a gene: 5. This CDR3 has 16 amino acids. CDR1 ENHRY and CDR2 SYGVKD come from the germline V gene. In nucleotides, the CDR3 is TGTGCCATCAGTGACCGGGACAGGGGTTTTAATTCACCCCTCCACTTT. Translation gives CAISDRDRGFNSPLHF.

The rearrangement uses TRBV12-3 or TRBV12-4 and TRBJ2-5; no clear D gene. Trimming removed 7 bases from V and 4 bases from J, with 13 bases in between. CDR3 length: 13 amino acids. In nucleotides, the CDR3 is TGTGCCAGCAACAGCGCCTACCGAGAGACCCAGTACTTC. It is translated as CASNSAYRETQYF.

The rearrangement uses TRBV19 and TRBJ2-7; D is unresolved. Germline values: CDR1 LNHDA, CDR2 SQIVND (reference sequence). This CDR3 is built from 11 residues. V lost 1 base and J lost 7, with 5 bases in between. CDR3 nucleotides: TGTGCCAGTAGTATAGGTGGAGAGCAGTACTTC. Its protein product is CASSIGGEQYF.

V gene TRBV7-9 combines with J gene TRBJ1-5, with D unclear. The V and J ends lost 2 bases and 3 bases respectively, with 8 bases between them. This CDR3 is 14 amino acids long. Germline lookup yields CDR1 SEHNR and CDR2 FQNEAQ (reference sequence). The CDR3 spells CASSLPSSNQPQHF. CDR3 sequence (DNA): TGTGCCAGCAGCTTACCGTCTTCCAATCAGCCCCAGCATTTT.

The V gene is TRBV7-2, the J gene TRBJ2-1; D remains unclear. V was pared by 5 bases and J by 2 bases, with 13 bases between. The CDR3 length is 15 residues. Germline assignment: CDR1 SGHTA and CDR2 FQGNSA. The CDR3 protein is CASSQWIAAYNEQFF. The DNA of the CDR3 is TGTGCCAGCAGCCAATGGATCGCGGCCTACAATGAGCAGTTCTTC.

This clone was seen at least ten times. The gene calls are TRBV9 and TRBJ2-7; 7 nucleotides align to TRBD2. Trimming took 0 bases from V and 5 from J; bases not matched to a gene: 8. Germline lookup yields CDR1 SGDLS and CDR2 YYNGEE. The CDR3 is made up of 15 amino acids. The CDR3 reads CASSVGQREIDEQYF. Written as DNA, the CDR3 is TGTGCCAGCAGCGTAGGACAGCGGGAAATAGACGAGCAGTACTTC.

This chain joins TRBV19 and TRBJ2-1, with 15 bases identical to TRBD2. Germline V CDR1 and CDR2: LNHDA, SQIVND (reference sequence). There are 15 residues in the CDR3. J lost 7 bases, V lost 5 bases, and 3 bases had no gene match. The DNA of the CDR3 is TGTGCCAGTAGTGACGGGACTAGCGGGAGGAATGAGCAGTTCTTC. Its protein product is CASSDGTSGRNEQFF.

This sequence joins TRBV5-1 and TRBJ2-1; TRBD2 agrees at 7 bases. Germline V CDR1 and CDR2: SGHRS, YFSETQ. This CDR3 is built from 14 residues. V was clipped by 4 bases and J by 6 bases; unmatched bases: 7. For the CDR3, the DNA is TGCGCCAGCAGCCTGAGCGGGGTCCCCAATGAGCAGTTCTTC. Protein product: CASSLSGVPNEQFF.

J is TRBJ1-1 and V is TRBV7-9; D possibly corresponds to TRBD1 (5 bases). The ends were cut back, 8 bases at V and 7 bases at J, with 14 bases in the middle. The CDR3 has 12 amino acids. CDR1 SEHNR and CDR2 FQNEAQ come from the germline V gene (reference sequence). CDR3 nucleotide sequence: TGTGCCAGCTCTGAGGGGCGAGATGAAGCTTTCTTT. It specifies CASSEGRDEAFF. Variable domain in full (rest from reference TRBV7-9 and TRBJ1-1): DTGVSQNPRHKITKRGQNVTFRCDPISEHNRLYWYRQTLGQGPEFLTYFQNEAQLEKSRLLSDRFSAERPKGSFSTLEIQRTEQGDSAMYLCASSEGRDEAFFGQGTRLTVV.

The chain recombines TRBV18 with TRBJ2-7, with 8 nucleotides matching TRBD1. The V and J ends lost 5 bases and 3 bases, in that order; junction bases with no gene match: 6. Germline V lookup: CDR1 KGHSH, CDR2 LQKENI. The CDR3 consists of 14 residues. The CDR3 loop is CASSLQGDFYEQYF. The CDR3 bases are TGTGCCAGCTCATTACAGGGGGACTTCTACGAGCAGTACTTC.

The rearrangement joins TRBV12-3 or TRBV12-4 to TRBJ1-4, with D perhaps matching TRBD1 (6 bases). This CDR3 region has 13 residues. V was shortened by 6 bases and J by 8 bases, with 13 bases between the two germline ends. The DNA for the CDR3 is TGTGCCAGCAGAGCACAGGGCAAGGAAAAACTGTTTTTT. Amino acids: CASRAQGKEKLFF.